This T cell receptor (beta chain) was recorded in a study of monozygotic twins with inflammatory bowel disease (dated by TCRdb to 2018 to 2020). For the study in its entirety: The complete study included 30 or so monozygotic twin pairs: 19 IBD-discordant Danish pairs and nine German pairs, of which four were IBD-concordant and five were IBD-discordant. The search for disease-associated traits relied mainly on comparing, within discordant pairs, IBD patients with their genetically identical healthy co-twins. Each individual had, on average, about 151 000 unique TCRalpha sequences and 181 000 unique TCRbeta sequences available for analysis. General study outcomes and caveats: The results gave no support for a single strong signal or clonotype linked to IBD. The analysis was unable to tell different T cell subtypes apart. Because patients were on differing immunosuppressive treatments, the repertoires may have picked up extra background noise and inter-individual variability. IBD patients shared fewer clonotypes with other individuals than healthy twins did, most markedly in patients showing signs of disease activity. Repertoire similarity did not differ between concordant and discordant twins, possibly due to limited statistical power. TCRbeta repertoire diversity, by inverse Simpson index, was decreased in IBD patients compared with their healthy co-twins.

Its CDR3 holds 11 amino acids, cysteine through phenylalanine. No DNA appears here. The germline V gene supplies CDR1 MDHEN and CDR2 SYDVKM. An approximately 2.3 ml peripheral blood sample was drawn into PAXgene tubes per donor and stored at -80°C. Total RNA was isolated from whole blood with the PAXgene blood miRNA kit on an automated QIAcube, without T cell sorting. Peripheral blood from monozygotic twin pairs concordant or discordant for inflammatory bowel disease was subjected to deep TCRalpha and TCRbeta repertoire profiling with unique molecular barcoding. Smoking habits were recorded for all twin pairs, with individuals classified as current, former or never smokers. In regard to this clonotype: Its binding antigen is unknown.

The library was produced with 5' RACE. For each TCR library, 3,500 to 4,000 ng of total RNA was used. For each sample, cDNA synthesis was carried out in eight separate reactions using SMARTScribe reverse transcriptase. During cDNA synthesis, template switching introduced unique molecular identifiers that contained a 6-nucleotide sample barcode. Two nested PCRs of about 16 and 10 cycles amplified the TCRalpha and TCRbeta cDNA, and bead purification followed each PCR. Before amplification, cDNA was treated with uracil DNA-glycosylase and purified using the QIAquick PCR purification kit. In the second PCR, Illumina TruSeq-compatible adapters and sample-specific barcodes were added. Library quality and concentration were checked on TapeStation and Qubit, and libraries were pooled at 5 to 6.5 ng each. Sequencing of the pooled libraries was done on an Illumina HiSeq2500 single-index Rapid Run using custom sequencing primers and 2 x 100 bp reads. Per the original workflow: PCR and sequencing errors were corrected by UMI-based consensus assembly using MiGEC version 1.2.6. V(D)J alignment, clonotype assembly and CDR3 extraction were performed with MiXCR version 2.1.1. To normalise gene usage, clonotype sharing and MAIT/NKT TCR abundance, the analysis used the top 1000, 10 000 and 20 000 clonotypes per sample. Diversity was computed as the inverse Simpson index with the vegan R package after downsampling to 27 000 UMIs. Paired Mann-Whitney U tests on discordant twin pairs were used, with Benjamini-Hochberg multiple-testing correction. TCRdb reprocessed the raw reads; every CDR3 protein sequence is a single record, and DNA is not supplied. TCRdb's processing, not the study's, gives the V and J calls here. The table of this sample itemizes 300,000 to 400,000 distinct CDR3 sequences. Of the sample, approximately 2% is held by the ten largest clones.

The rearrangement joined TRBV28 to TRBJ1-5. The receptor was isolated from a human donor with ulcerative colitis or Crohn's disease, or a healthy co-twin of an affected twin (not recorded which). The sample consisted of blood. CDR3 region: CASSKKEPQHF. The variable domain in full, with residues beyond the CDR3 obtained from the reference TRBV28 and TRBJ1-5 genes, is DVKVTQSSRYLVKRTGEKVFLECVQDMDHENMFWYRQDPGLGLRLIYFSYDVKMKEKGDIPEGYSVSREKKERFSLILESASTNQTSMYLCASSKKEPQHFGDGTRLSIL.